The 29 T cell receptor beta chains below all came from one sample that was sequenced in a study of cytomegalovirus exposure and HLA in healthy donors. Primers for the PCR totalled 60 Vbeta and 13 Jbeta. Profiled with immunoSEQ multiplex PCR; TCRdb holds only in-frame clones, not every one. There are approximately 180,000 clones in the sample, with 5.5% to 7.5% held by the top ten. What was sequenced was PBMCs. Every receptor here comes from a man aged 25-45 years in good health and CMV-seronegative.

The CDR3 loop is CASSRTQRAHTEAFF. The CDR3 DNA reads TGTGCCAGCTCCCGAACTCAGAGGGCGCACACTGAAGCTTTCTTT. The J gene is TRBJ1-1, the V gene TRBV4-2, with D unresolved. Deletions cut 8 bases from V and 3 bases from J, with 19 bases between. This CDR3 is 15 amino acids long. The germline V gene has CDR1 LGHNA and CDR2 YNFKEQ.

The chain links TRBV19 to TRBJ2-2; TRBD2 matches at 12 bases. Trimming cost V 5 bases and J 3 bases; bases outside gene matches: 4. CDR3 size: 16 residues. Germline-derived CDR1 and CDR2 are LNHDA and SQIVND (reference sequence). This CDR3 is CASSFGLAGYTGELFF. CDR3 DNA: TGTGCCAGTAGTTTTGGACTAGCGGGATACACCGGGGAGCTGTTTTTT.

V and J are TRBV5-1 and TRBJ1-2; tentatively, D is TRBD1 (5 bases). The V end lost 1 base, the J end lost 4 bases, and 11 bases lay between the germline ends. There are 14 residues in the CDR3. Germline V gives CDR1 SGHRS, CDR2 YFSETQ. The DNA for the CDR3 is TGCGCCAGCAGCTTGTTGGAGGGGAGCTATGGCTACACCTTC. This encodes CASSLLEGSYGYTF.

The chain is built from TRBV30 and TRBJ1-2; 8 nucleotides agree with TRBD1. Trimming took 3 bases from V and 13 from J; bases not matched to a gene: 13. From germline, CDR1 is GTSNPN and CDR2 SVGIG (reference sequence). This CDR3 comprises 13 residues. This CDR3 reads CAWRWDRTYGGTF. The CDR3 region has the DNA TGTGCCTGGAGGTGGGACAGGACCTACGGGGGCACCTTC.

The DNA for the CDR3 is TGTGCCTGGAGTCCGGGACAAAATGAGCAGTTCTTC. This encodes CAWSPGQNEQFF. V and J are TRBV30 and TRBJ2-1; a possible D gene is TRBD1 (6 bases). Between the trimmed V and J ends, which lost 2 bases and 7 bases, there was a span of 9 bases. The CDR3 runs to 12 residues. Per germline, CDR1 GTSNPN and CDR2 SVGIG (reference sequence).

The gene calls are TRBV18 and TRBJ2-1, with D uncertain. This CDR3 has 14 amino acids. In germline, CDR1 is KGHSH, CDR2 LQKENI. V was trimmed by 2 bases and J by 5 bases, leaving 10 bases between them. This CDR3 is CASSPVQADNEQFF. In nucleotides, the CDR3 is TGTGCCAGCTCACCAGTGCAGGCCGACAATGAGCAGTTCTTC.

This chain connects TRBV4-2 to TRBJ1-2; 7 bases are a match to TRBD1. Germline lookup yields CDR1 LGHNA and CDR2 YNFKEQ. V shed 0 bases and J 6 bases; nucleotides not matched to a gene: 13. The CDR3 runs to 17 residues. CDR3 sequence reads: CASSQDRSRGERDGYTF. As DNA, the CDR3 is TGTGCCAGCAGCCAAGATCGTAGCAGGGGGGAGCGAGATGGCTACACCTTC.

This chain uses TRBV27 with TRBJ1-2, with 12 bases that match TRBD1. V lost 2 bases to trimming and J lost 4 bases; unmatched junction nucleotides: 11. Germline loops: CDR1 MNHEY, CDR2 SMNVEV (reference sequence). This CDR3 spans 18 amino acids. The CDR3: CASSLRDRGRNAGYGYTF. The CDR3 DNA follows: TGTGCCAGCAGTTTACGGGACAGGGGGCGTAATGCCGGCTATGGCTACACCTTC.

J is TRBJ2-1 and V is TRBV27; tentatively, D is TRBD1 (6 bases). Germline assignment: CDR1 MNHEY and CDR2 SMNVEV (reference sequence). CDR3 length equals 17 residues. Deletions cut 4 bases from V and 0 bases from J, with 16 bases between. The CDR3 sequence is CASSSIGTPSSYNEQFF. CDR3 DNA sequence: TGTGCCAGCAGTTCTATAGGGACACCCAGCTCCTACAATGAGCAGTTCTTC.

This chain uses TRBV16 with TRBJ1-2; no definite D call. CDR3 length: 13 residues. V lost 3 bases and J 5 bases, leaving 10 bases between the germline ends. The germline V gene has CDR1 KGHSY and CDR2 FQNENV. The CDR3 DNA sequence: TGTGCCAGCAGCCACGGGTCTCCTTATGGCTACACCTTC. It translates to CASSHGSPYGYTF.

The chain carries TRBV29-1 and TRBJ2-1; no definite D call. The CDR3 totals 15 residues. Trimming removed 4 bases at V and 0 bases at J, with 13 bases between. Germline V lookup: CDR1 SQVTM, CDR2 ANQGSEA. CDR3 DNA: TGCAGCGTTGCCCCCCGTCGTAGCTCCTACAATGAGCAGTTCTTC. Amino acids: CSVAPRRSSYNEQFF.

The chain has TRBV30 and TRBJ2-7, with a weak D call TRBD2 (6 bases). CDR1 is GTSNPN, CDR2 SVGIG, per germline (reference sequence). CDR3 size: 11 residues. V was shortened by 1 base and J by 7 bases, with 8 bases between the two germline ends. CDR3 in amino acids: CAWSAGGEQYF. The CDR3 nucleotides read TGTGCCTGGAGTGCTGGGGGGGAGCAGTACTTC.

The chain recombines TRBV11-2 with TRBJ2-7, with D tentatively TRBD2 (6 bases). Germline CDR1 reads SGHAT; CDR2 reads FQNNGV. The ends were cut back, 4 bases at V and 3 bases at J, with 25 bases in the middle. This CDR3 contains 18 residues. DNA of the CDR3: TGTGCCAGCAGCTCTGGTGGGGAAGGCCGACCGGGACTCTACGAGCAGTACTTC. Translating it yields CASSSGGEGRPGLYEQYF. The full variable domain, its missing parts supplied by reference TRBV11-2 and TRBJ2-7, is EAGVAQSPRYKIIEKRQSVAFWCNPISGHATLYWYQQILGQGPKLLIQFQNNGVVDDSQLPKDRFSAERLKGVDSTLKIQPAKLEDSAVYLCASSSGGEGRPGLYEQYFGPGTRLTVT.

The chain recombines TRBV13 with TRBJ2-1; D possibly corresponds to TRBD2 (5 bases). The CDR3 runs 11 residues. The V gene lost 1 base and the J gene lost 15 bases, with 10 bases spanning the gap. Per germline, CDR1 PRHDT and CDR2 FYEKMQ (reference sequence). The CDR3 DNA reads TGTGCCAGCAGCTTAGAGACTACGCGGTTCTTC. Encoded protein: CASSLETTRFF. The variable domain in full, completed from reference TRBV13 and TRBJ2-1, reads AAGVIQSPRHLIKEKRETATLKCYPIPRHDTVYWYQQGPGQDPQFLISFYEKMQSDKGSIPDRFSAQQFSDYHSELNMSSLELGDSALYFCASSLETTRFFGPGTRLTVL.

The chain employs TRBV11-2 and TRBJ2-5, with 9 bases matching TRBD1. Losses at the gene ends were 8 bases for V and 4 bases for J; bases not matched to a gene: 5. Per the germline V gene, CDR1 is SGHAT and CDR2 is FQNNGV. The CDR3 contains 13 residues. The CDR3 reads CASVPTGGETQYF. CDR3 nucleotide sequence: TGTGCCAGCGTCCCGACAGGGGGAGAGACCCAGTACTTC.

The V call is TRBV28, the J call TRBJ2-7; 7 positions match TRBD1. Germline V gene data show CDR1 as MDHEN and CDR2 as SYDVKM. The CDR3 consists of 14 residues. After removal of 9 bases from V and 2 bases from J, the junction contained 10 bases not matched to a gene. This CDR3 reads CASGPGQMTYEQYF. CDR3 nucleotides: TGTGCCAGTGGTCCGGGACAGATGACCTACGAGCAGTACTTC.

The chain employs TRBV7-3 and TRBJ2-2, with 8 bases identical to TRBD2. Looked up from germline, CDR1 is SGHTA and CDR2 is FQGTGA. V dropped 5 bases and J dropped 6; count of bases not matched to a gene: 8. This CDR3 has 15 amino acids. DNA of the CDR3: TGTGCCAGCAGCGAAACGGGGGGGGAGGCCGGGGAGCTGTTTTTT. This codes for CASSETGGEAGELFF.

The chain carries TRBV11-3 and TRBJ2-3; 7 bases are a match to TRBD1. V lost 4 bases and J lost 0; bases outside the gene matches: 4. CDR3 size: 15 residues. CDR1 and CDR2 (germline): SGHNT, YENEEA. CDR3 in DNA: TGTGCCAGCAGCTCTGGGGACAGAAGCACAGATACGCAGTATTTT. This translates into CASSSGDRSTDTQYF.

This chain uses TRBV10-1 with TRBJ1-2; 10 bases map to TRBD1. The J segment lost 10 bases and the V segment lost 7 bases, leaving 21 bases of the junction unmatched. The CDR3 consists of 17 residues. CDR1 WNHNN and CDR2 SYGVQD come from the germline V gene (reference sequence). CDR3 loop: CASMGWDRGRNPTHYTF. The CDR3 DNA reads TGCGCCAGCATGGGTTGGGACAGGGGACGGAACCCTACTCACTACACCTTC.

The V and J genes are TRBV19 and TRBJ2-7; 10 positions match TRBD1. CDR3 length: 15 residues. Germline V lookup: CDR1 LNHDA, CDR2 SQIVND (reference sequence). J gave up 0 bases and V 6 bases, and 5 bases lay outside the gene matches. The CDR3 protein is CASSGTGAFSYEQYF. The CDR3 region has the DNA TGTGCCAGTAGCGGGACAGGGGCATTCTCCTACGAGCAGTACTTC.

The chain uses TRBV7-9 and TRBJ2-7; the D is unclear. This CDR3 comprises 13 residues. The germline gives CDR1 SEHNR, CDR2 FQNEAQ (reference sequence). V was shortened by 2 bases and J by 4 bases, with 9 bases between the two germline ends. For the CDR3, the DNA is TGTGCCAGCAGCTTATCTCAGGCTTACGAGCAGTACTTC. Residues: CASSLSQAYEQYF.

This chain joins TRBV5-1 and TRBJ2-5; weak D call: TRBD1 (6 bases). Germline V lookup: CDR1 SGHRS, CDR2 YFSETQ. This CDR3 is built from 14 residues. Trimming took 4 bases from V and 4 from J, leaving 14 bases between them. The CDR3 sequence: CASSLFGGSETQYF. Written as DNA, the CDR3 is TGCGCCAGCAGCCTTTTTGGGGGCTCAGAGACCCAGTACTTC.

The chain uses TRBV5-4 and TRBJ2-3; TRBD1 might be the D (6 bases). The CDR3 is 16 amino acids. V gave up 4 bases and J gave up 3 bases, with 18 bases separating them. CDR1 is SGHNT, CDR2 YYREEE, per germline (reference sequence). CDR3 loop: CASSLLTGRGTDTQYF. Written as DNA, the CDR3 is TGTGCCAGCAGCCTCCTGACAGGCCGAGGGACAGATACGCAGTATTTT.

As DNA, the CDR3 is TGTGCCAGCAGTTTACTCTCGGAGCAGTTCTTC. Its protein product is CASSLLSEQFF. This chain joins TRBV27 and TRBJ2-1; D not resolved. This CDR3 comprises 11 residues. CDR1 MNHEY and CDR2 SMNVEV come from the germline V gene (reference sequence). V was clipped by 2 bases and J by 10 bases, with 6 bases between them.

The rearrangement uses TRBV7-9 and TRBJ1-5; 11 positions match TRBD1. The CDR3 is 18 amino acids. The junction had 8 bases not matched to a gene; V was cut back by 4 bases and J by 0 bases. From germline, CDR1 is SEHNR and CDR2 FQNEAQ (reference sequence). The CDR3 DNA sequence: TGTGCCAGCAGCTACTCGGGACAGGGGGGTTATAGCAATCAGCCCCAGCATTTT. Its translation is CASSYSGQGGYSNQPQHF. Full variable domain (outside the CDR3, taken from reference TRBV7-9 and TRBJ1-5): DTGVSQNPRHKITKRGQNVTFRCDPISEHNRLYWYRQTLGQGPEFLTYFQNEAQLEKSRLLSDRFSAERPKGSFSTLEIQRTEQGDSAMYLCASSYSGQGGYSNQPQHFGDGTRLSIL.

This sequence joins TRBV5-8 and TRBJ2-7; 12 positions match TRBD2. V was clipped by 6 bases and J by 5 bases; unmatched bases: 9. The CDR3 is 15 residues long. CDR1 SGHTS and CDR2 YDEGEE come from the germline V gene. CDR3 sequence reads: CASTETSGRSDEQYF. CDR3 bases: TGTGCCAGCACGGAGACTAGCGGGAGATCCGACGAGCAGTACTTC.

Here the CDR3 reads CARSLPLRDRGTNTEAFF. CDR3 coding DNA: TGTGCCAGAAGCTTGCCCCTGAGAGACAGGGGAACTAACACTGAAGCTTTCTTT. This chain uses TRBV5-3 with TRBJ1-1; 8 positions agree with TRBD1. TRBV5-3 is an open reading frame whose function is uncertain. This CDR3 is 18 amino acids long. Trimming cost V 1 base and J 2 bases; bases outside gene matches: 13.

The CDR3 DNA reads as TGTGCCTGGAGTGTATGGCTAGCGGGGGATACAGATACGCAGTATTTT. It yields the protein CAWSVWLAGDTDTQYF. V and J are TRBV30 and TRBJ2-3; 10 positions match TRBD2. The ends lost 0 bases at V and 3 bases at J; junction bases unmatched: 6. CDR3 length: 16 residues. The V gene's germline CDR1 is GTSNPN and CDR2 SVGIG (reference sequence).

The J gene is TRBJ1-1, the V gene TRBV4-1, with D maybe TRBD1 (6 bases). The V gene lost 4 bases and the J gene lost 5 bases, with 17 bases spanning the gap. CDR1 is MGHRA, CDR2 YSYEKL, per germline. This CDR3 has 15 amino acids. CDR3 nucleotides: TGCGCCAGCAGCCTTACAGGGTCTTTAATAACTGAAGCTTTCTTT. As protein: CASSLTGSLITEAFF.